Below are 9 T cell receptor beta chains sequenced from a single sample in a study of shared clonotypes between healthy human individuals. Data came from immunoSEQ multiplex PCR; TCRdb stores just in-frame clones and leaves some out. The sample yields 2.3 million or so clones, approximately 95% seen once. The sample consisted of naive CD4+ T cells from PBMCs. Subset defined: CD45RA+ positively selected. The receptors derive from a man aged 18 to 29 in good health. Some clones in this sample may be carry-over from other donors' samples.

This chain joins TRBV5-6 and TRBJ2-5; maybe TRBD1 (5 bases). Germline V gene sequence: CDR1 SGHDT, CDR2 YYEEEE. Trimming stripped 4 bases from V and 7 bases from J, with 14 bases between. The CDR3 is 13 residues long. CDR3 sequence: CASSPGRVGTQYF. The CDR3 DNA follows: TGTGCCAGCAGCCCGGGCAGGGTCGGGACCCAGTACTTC.

V gene TRBV7-3 combines with J gene TRBJ2-1; 9 bases fit TRBD2. Germline CDR1 and CDR2: SGHTA and FQGTGA. The CDR3 length is 16 residues. Trimming took 2 bases from V and 9 from J; bases not matched to a gene: 11. Here the CDR3 DNA reads TGTGCCAGCAGCTTATTCCAAGCGGGAGGAATGAGTGAGCAGTTCTTC. This codes for CASSLFQAGGMSEQFF.

This clone was counted a few times. This rearrangement joins TRBV29-1 to TRBJ1-2; D gene unclear. V was cut by 4 bases and J by 6 bases, with 9 bases left in between. CDR1 and CDR2 (germline): SQVTM, ANQGSEA. This CDR3 has 11 amino acids. CDR3 bases: TGCAGCGTTGTAGCCCTCCATGGCTACACCTTC. It yields the protein CSVVALHGYTF.

The chain is built from TRBV5-1 and TRBJ2-2, with 7 bases that match TRBD1. Looked up from germline, CDR1 is SGHRS and CDR2 is YFSETQ. The CDR3 has 15 residues. V trimming: 3 bases; J trimming: 3 bases; junction bases outside the gene matches: 5. The CDR3 region has the DNA TGCGCCAGCAGCTGGGGACAGAGCTACACCGGGGAGCTGTTTTTT. It encodes CASSWGQSYTGELFF.

The V gene is TRBV28, the J gene TRBJ1-1, with D possibly being TRBD1 (5 bases). This CDR3 comprises 14 residues. Germline V gene lookup returns CDR1 MDHEN and CDR2 SYDVKM. The V end lost 6 bases, the J end lost 0 bases, and 11 bases lay between the germline ends. This chain's CDR3 is CASRGGVMNTEAFF. The CDR3 region has the DNA TGTGCCAGCAGGGGGGGGGTCATGAACACTGAAGCTTTCTTT.

The rearrangement uses TRBV4-1 and TRBJ1-1; the D gene is possibly TRBD1 (6 bases). CDR3 length equals 17 residues. Looked up from germline, CDR1 is MGHRA and CDR2 is YSYEKL. Trimming removed 0 bases from V and 4 bases from J, with 18 bases in between. The CDR3 bases are TGCGCCAGCAGCCAAGATGTAGGACAGAGGGGCAGCACTGAAGCTTTCTTT. Its translation: CASSQDVGQRGSTEAFF.

For this clone: The sample holds other DNA sequences that translate to the same CDR3. V gene TRBV19 combines with J gene TRBJ2-7; 9 positions match TRBD1. Trimming took 6 bases from V and 4 from J; bases not matched to a gene: 4. From germline, CDR1 is LNHDA and CDR2 SQIVND (reference sequence). This CDR3 comprises 13 residues. The CDR3 protein is CASSRDRGYEQYF. The CDR3 DNA sequence: TGTGCCAGTAGCCGAGACAGGGGGTACGAGCAGTACTTC.

V and J are TRBV2 and TRBJ2-5; the match to TRBD1 covers 8 bases. The CDR3 extends over 12 amino acids. The V segment lost 8 bases and the J segment 4 bases; nucleotides outside the gene matches: 3. The V gene's germline CDR1 is SNHLY and CDR2 FYNNEI. DNA of the CDR3: TGTGCCAGCGCGGACAGGGCAGAGACCCAGTACTTC. Residues: CASADRAETQYF.

The CDR3 spells CSVAPGQGAKEQYF. CDR3 nucleotides: TGCAGCGTTGCCCCGGGACAGGGGGCGAAAGAGCAGTACTTC. V usage is TRBV29-1 and J usage is TRBJ2-7, with TRBD1 matching 12 bases. The junction had 8 bases not matched to a gene; V was cut back by 4 bases and J by 7 bases. The CDR3 length is 14 residues. Germline V CDR1 and CDR2: SQVTM, ANQGSEA.